This is a list of T cell receptor beta chains from one sample in a study of shared clonotypes between healthy human individuals. Sequencing was performed with immunoSEQ multiplex PCR; in TCRdb, only in-frame clones are kept and a portion is missing. The table records approximately 840,000 clones, around 96% of them present only once. The source material was naive CD8+ T cells sorted from blood. These receptor sequences come from a man in his thirties or forties in good health. CDR3s include the opening cysteine and the closing phenylalanine or tryptophan. Fields, in order: clone size, V gene, D gene, J gene, CDR3 length, CDR3 DNA, CDR3 protein. A D gene is named only where the DNA matches it firmly. Not every row has a clone size; where given, it reads once, few, many or a size class.

.	TRBV6-1	TRBD1	TRBJ1-1	15	TGTGCCAGCAGCCGACTCAGGGGGGAGTACACTGAAGCTTTCTTT	CASSRLRGEYTEAFF
.	TRBV4-1	TRBD2	TRBJ2-1	16	TGCGCCAGCAGCCAAGGGTTTAGCGGGAGGGGCAATGAGCAGTTCTTC	CASSQGFSGRGNEQFF
.	TRBV14	TRBD1	TRBJ2-7	15	TGTGCCAGCAGCCAAGACCAGGGGGCGGGGTACGAGCAGTACTTC	CASSQDQGAGYEQYF
once	TRBV6-6	.	TRBJ1-5	12	TGTGCCAGCAGTTACCAGAATCAGCCCCAGCATTTT	CASSYQNQPQHF
.	TRBV7-9	TRBD2	TRBJ2-1	15	TGTGCCAGCAGCTTAGTAGCGGGAGCGAACAATGAGCAGTTCTTC	CASSLVAGANNEQFF
once	TRBV9	.	TRBJ2-3	14	TGTGCCAGCAGCTCCGGCGGGGGCACAGATACGCAGTATTTT	CASSSGGGTDTQYF
.	TRBV7-2	.	TRBJ2-1	13	TGTGCCAGCAGCCAACCGTTATACAATGAGCAGTTCTTC	CASSQPLYNEQFF
.	TRBV15	.	TRBJ2-1	15	TGTGCCACCAGCAGAGAAGGGAATAACTACAATGAGCAGTTCTTC	CATSREGNNYNEQFF
.	TRBV7-9	.	TRBJ2-1	15	TGTGCCAGCAGCTTAGCCGAGATATCCTACAATGAGCAGTTCTTC	CASSLAEISYNEQFF
.	TRBV7-9	.	TRBJ2-3	13	TGTGCCAGCAGCCCAACGATCAAAGATACGCAGTATTTT	CASSPTIKDTQYF
.	TRBV29-1	.	TRBJ1-2	15	TGCAGCCAAAAGGGGTTGTCAGGGGATAATATTGGCTACACCTTC	CSQKGLSGDNIGYTF
once	TRBV7-9	.	TRBJ1-1	13	TGTGCCAGCAGAAGTACAGGGCAGACTGAAGCTTTCTTT	CASRSTGQTEAFF
.	TRBV4-1	.	TRBJ1-1	15	TGCGCCAGCAGCCAAGATGCACCGATGAACACTGAAGCTTTCTTT	CASSQDAPMNTEAFF
.	TRBV6-5	.	TRBJ2-2	15	TGTGCCAGCAGTTACGGGATCTCGAACACCGGGGAGCTGTTTTTT	CASSYGISNTGELFF
few	TRBV19	TRBD1	TRBJ1-5	17	TGTGCCAGTATGCCGCGGGACAGGGTCCGTAGCAATCAGCCCCAGCATTTT	CASMPRDRVRSNQPQHF
.	TRBV6-5	.	TRBJ2-7	13	TGTGCCAGCAGTTCTACAGCGTCCTACGAGCAGTACTTC	CASSSTASYEQYF
.	TRBV7-3	.	TRBJ2-7	13	TGTGCCAGCAGCTTAACGCGTGAGCGCGAGCAGTACTTC	CASSLTREREQYF
.	TRBV29-1	.	TRBJ2-7	12	TGCAGCGTTGAAGTCCAGGGGTACGAGCAGTACTTC	CSVEVQGYEQYF
.	TRBV27	.	TRBJ2-1	14	TGTGCCAGCAGTTACGGCAGGGGTGGTAATGAGCAGTTCTTC	CASSYGRGGNEQFF
.	TRBV11-2	.	TRBJ1-2	14	TGTGCCAGCAGCTTACCGGACAGCAACTATGGCTACACCTTC	CASSLPDSNYGYTF
.	TRBV29-1	.	TRBJ2-7	12	TGCAGCGTTGAGACAGCTTCCTACGAGCAGTACTTC	CSVETASYEQYF
.	TRBV28	TRBD1	TRBJ2-5	15	TGTGCCAGCAGGGCATTGGACAGGGGGTTTAAGGCCCAGTACTTC	CASRALDRGFKAQYF
.	TRBV9	.	TRBJ1-1	14	TGTGCCAGCAGCGTAGGATCAGGGGAGGGTGAAGCTTTCTTT	CASSVGSGEGEAFF
once	TRBV27	TRBD1	TRBJ1-1	14	TGTGCCAGCAGCCTTGGGACAGCCAACACTGAAGCTTTCTTT	CASSLGTANTEAFF
few	TRBV28	.	TRBJ2-1	10	TGTGCCAGCTCCTACAATGAGCAGTTCTTC	CASSYNEQFF
.	TRBV30	.	TRBJ2-7	11	TGTGCCTGGAGAAATTCCTACGAGCAGTACTTC	CAWRNSYEQYF
.	TRBV11-3	.	TRBJ2-5	14	TGTGCCAGCAGCCTGGACAGTCTCCAAGAGACCCAGTACTTC	CASSLDSLQETQYF
.	TRBV28	.	TRBJ1-2	14	TGTGCCACCCAATCTCCCGGGGGGGGTTATGGCTACACCTTC	CATQSPGGGYGYTF
.	TRBV5-1	.	TRBJ1-1	14	TGCGCCAGCTTCCTCGTCCCAGGGATAAATGAAGCTTTCTTT	CASFLVPGINEAFF
few	TRBV19	.	TRBJ2-5	13	TGTGCCAGTAGTATTATGGCGGGAGAGACCCAGTACTTC	CASSIMAGETQYF
.	TRBV10-3	.	TRBJ2-3	15	TGTGCCATCAGCCCGGGACTGTCTAGCACAGATACGCAGTATTTT	CAISPGLSSTDTQYF
.	TRBV27	TRBD1	TRBJ1-2	14	TGTGCCAGCAGTTCTACGACAGGGGGCGTAGGCTACACCTTC	CASSSTTGGVGYTF
.	TRBV10-3	.	TRBJ2-7	13	TGTGCCATCAGTGAGGCGTCCTCCTACGAGCAGTACTTC	CAISEASSYEQYF
.	TRBV6-5	.	TRBJ2-5	14	TGTGCCAGCAGGCGACGGGACACACAAGAGACCCAGTACTTC	CASRRRDTQETQYF
.	TRBV7-9	TRBD2	TRBJ2-3	18	TGTGCCAGCAGCTTAGTGGGAGGGCGCAACTCTAGCACAGATACGCAGTATTTT	CASSLVGGRNSSTDTQYF
.	TRBV6-5	TRBD1	TRBJ1-2	14	TGTGCCAGCAGTTTCAAGGGACAGCTCTATGGCTACACCTTC	CASSFKGQLYGYTF
once	TRBV11-2	TRBD2	TRBJ2-5	16	TGTGCCAGCAGCACAACTAGCGGGAGGGCCGGAGAGACCCAGTACTTC	CASSTTSGRAGETQYF
.	TRBV25-1	.	TRBJ1-1	14	TGTGCCAGCAGTGAATCCGTATCGAACACTGAAGCTTTCTTT	CASSESVSNTEAFF
.	TRBV6-1	TRBD1	TRBJ1-5	17	TGTGCCAGCAGTGAATTAGTGGGACAGGGTTTCGATCAGCCCCAGCATTTT	CASSELVGQGFDQPQHF
once	TRBV7-6	.	TRBJ2-2	15	TGTGCCAGCAGCCTAAGGGAGCCGAACACCGGGGAGCTGTTTTTT	CASSLREPNTGELFF
.	TRBV7-9	TRBD2	TRBJ2-1	19	TGTGCCAGCAGCTTAGTCGGTATACCCCCAGCGGGAGTAAGCAATGAGCAGTTCTTC	CASSLVGIPPAGVSNEQFF
.	TRBV10-2	TRBD2	TRBJ2-2	17	TGCGCCAGCCTGGGACTAGCGGGAGTTGAGTACACCGGGGAGCTGTTTTTT	CASLGLAGVEYTGELFF
.	TRBV19	.	TRBJ1-5	16	TGTGCCAGTAGTATACGGGGGGACGAACGCAATCAGCCCCAGCATTTT	CASSIRGDERNQPQHF
.	TRBV7-3	.	TRBJ2-2	14	TGTGCCAGCCGGACAGCCGAGAACACCGGGGAGCTGTTTTTT	CASRTAENTGELFF
.	TRBV15	TRBD2	TRBJ2-7	15	TGTGCCACCAGCCCTAGACTAGCGGTTTCCTACGAGCAGTACTTC	CATSPRLAVSYEQYF
.	TRBV7-8	TRBD1	TRBJ2-7	14	TGTGCCAGCAGCCCATCGGACAGGAGCTACGAGCAGTACTTC	CASSPSDRSYEQYF
once	TRBV2	.	TRBJ2-4	15	TGTGCCAGCAGTGAAGCCGAGGGAGCCAAAAACATTCAGTACTTC	CASSEAEGAKNIQYF
once	TRBV7-9	.	TRBJ2-7	13	TGTGCCAGCACCTTAGGGCGGGCGGGGGAGCAGTACTTC	CASTLGRAGEQYF
.	TRBV7-2	.	TRBJ2-7	16	TGTGCCAGCAGCTTAGGAGGCAGATACGAACCCTACGAGCAGTACTTC	CASSLGGRYEPYEQYF
.	TRBV7-6	.	TRBJ2-2	14	TGTGCCAGCAGCTTACAGGGATCCTCCGGGGAGCTGTTTTTT	CASSLQGSSGELFF
.	TRBV25-1	.	TRBJ2-1	13	TGTGCCAGCAGTGGGAGCGACTACAATGAGCAGTTCTTC	CASSGSDYNEQFF
.	TRBV28	.	TRBJ2-1	15	TGTGCCAGCAGCATACCCGGGACTGGATACAATGAGCAGTTCTTC	CASSIPGTGYNEQFF
.	TRBV7-9	.	TRBJ2-7	16	TGTGCCAGCAGCTTAGCGAGGGGGGACCTCACCTACGAGCAGTACTTC	CASSLARGDLTYEQYF
once	TRBV30	.	TRBJ1-1	14	TGTGCCTGGAGTGCTTTAGCCTTGAACACTGAAGCTTTCTTT	CAWSALALNTEAFF
.	TRBV5-1	.	TRBJ1-5	15	TGCGCCAGCAGCTTGCGGGGGGGCCCCAATCAGCCCCAGCATTTT	CASSLRGGPNQPQHF